The present T cell receptor beta chain was sequenced within a study of early T cells in non-severe SARS-CoV-2 infection. Looking at the study overall: Bulk RNA isolated from unsorted whole blood underwent sequencing; chains were not paired.

Each CDR3 protein gets one entry after TCRdb re-called the 5' RACE reads with MiXCR. The sample holds roughly 20,000 distinct CDR3 sequences, 3.6% seen once. This clonotype was detected ten times or more. Sequenced input: whole blood. The receptor's source is an adult who was a healthcare worker with PCR-confirmed SARS-CoV-2 infection or an uninfected control (not recorded which).

CDR3 residues: CSARQGYGNTIYF. The CDR3 DNA reads as TGCAGCGCAAGACAGGGGTACGGAAACACCATATATTTT. The chain has TRBV29-1 and TRBJ1-3; 8 nucleotides agree with TRBD1. V dropped 7 bases and J dropped 4; count of bases not matched to a gene: 6. CDR1 and CDR2 (germline): SQVTM, ANQGSEA. The CDR3 is 13 residues long.